This entry lists 22 T cell receptor beta chains sequenced from one sample in a study of metastatic and nonmetastatic thyroid tumors. None of the patients had undergone any treatment ahead of thyroid surgery. MiXCR was used by TCRdb to re-call the PCR reads. The table includes 85,000 to 100,000 clones, 10% to 15% detected once. Sequences were obtained from blood. The source of these receptors is a female donor with papillary thyroid cancer or a benign thyroid nodule (not recorded which). Some clones in this sample may be carry-over from other donors' samples.

This sequence joins TRBV30 and TRBJ1-2, with TRBD1 identical over 8 bases. Germline trimming cut 0 bases from V and 7 bases from J; bases unmatched to any gene: 10. Germline V gene lookup returns CDR1 GTSNPN and CDR2 SVGIG (reference sequence). This CDR3 is 15 amino acids long. In nucleotides, the CDR3 is TGTGCCTGGAGTGTGCAGGGGGCGAACGTTCCTGGCTACACCTTC. It codes for CAWSVQGANVPGYTF.

This clone was seen many times. The V call is TRBV6-5, the J call TRBJ2-6, with 9 bases aligning to TRBD2. Germline loops: CDR1 MNHEY, CDR2 SVGAGI. This CDR3 has 18 residues. V was clipped by 6 bases and J by 3 bases; unmatched bases: 12. The CDR3 coding sequence is TGTGCCAGCAGCCGCAATAGCGGGAGTGGCCTTGGGGCCAACGTCCTGACTTTC. It codes for CASSRNSGSGLGANVLTF.

There are a few counts of this clone. V usage is TRBV2 and J usage is TRBJ2-7; TRBD2 might be the D (5 bases). CDR3 length: 15 residues. V was pared by 7 bases and J by 6 bases, with 22 bases between. Germline V CDR1 and CDR2: SNHLY, FYNNEI. DNA of the CDR3: TGTGCCAGCATTGAGAACCTAGTGGGAGTAACCGAGCAGTACTTC. Amino acid sequence: CASIENLVGVTEQYF.

This clone was seen many times. V usage is TRBV18 and J usage is TRBJ2-2; no firm D call. Germline assignment: CDR1 KGHSH and CDR2 LQKENI. Trimming took off 1 base at V and 5 bases at J, with 11 bases between the two ends. The CDR3 has 15 amino acids. The CDR3 protein is CASSPQRDMTGELFF. The DNA for the CDR3 is TGTGCCAGCTCACCACAAAGGGATATGACCGGGGAGCTGTTTTTT.

This clone was recorded many times. The J gene is TRBJ1-5, the V gene TRBV20-1; maybe TRBD1 (6 bases). Germline CDR1 is DFQATT and CDR2 is SNEGSKA (reference sequence). The V and J ends lost 0 bases and 9 bases respectively, with 15 bases between them. CDR3 length: 14 residues. CDR3 DNA: TGCAGTGCTAGAGATTCAGGGGCGTACGGGCCCCAGCATTTT. The encoded protein is CSARDSGAYGPQHF.

This clone has at least ten counts. This rearrangement joins TRBV4-3 to TRBJ1-2; D call uncertain. V lost 2 bases, J lost 6 bases, and 10 bases lay in between. The CDR3 length is 13 residues. The germline gives CDR1 LGHNA, CDR2 YSLEER. The chain's CDR3 is CASSQRRVDGYTF. The CDR3 nucleotides read TGCGCCAGCAGCCAACGTAGGGTTGATGGCTACACCTTC.

The chain employs TRBV20-1 and TRBJ2-3; 7 bases map to TRBD1. From germline, CDR1 is DFQATT and CDR2 SNEGSKA (reference sequence). Germline trimming cut 4 bases from V and 5 bases from J; bases unmatched to any gene: 15. There are 16 residues in the CDR3. CDR3 coding DNA: TGCAGTGCTAAAAGGGACAGCGTCTTGGTGGAAGATACGCAGTATTTT. Protein sequence: CSAKRDSVLVEDTQYF.

This clone was observed at least ten times. In DNA, the CDR3 is TGCGCCAGCAGACAGACTAGCGGGAGGGCCAACACCGGGGAGCTGTTTTTT. Its protein is CASRQTSGRANTGELFF. The chain has TRBV4-3 and TRBJ2-2, with TRBD2 identical over 14 bases. CDR3 length: 17 amino acids. Unmatched junction bases numbered 5, after V lost 6 bases and J lost 2 bases. CDR1 and CDR2 from the germline V gene are LGHNA and YSLEER.

This clone occurred a few times. One end of the junction fails to match germline, which may point to a read error. The chain combines TRBV28 with TRBJ2-1, with a weak D call TRBD2 (5 bases). There are 15 residues in the CDR3. The germline V gene has CDR1 MDHEN and CDR2 SYDVKM. The CDR3 DNA sequence: TGTGCCAGCAGTTTACGCGGCCAACTAGTGAATGAGCAATTCTTC. It yields the protein CASSLRGQLVNEQFF.

Ten or more counts support this clone. The rearrangement joins TRBV4-3 to TRBJ2-3; TRBD2 matches at 8 bases. J lost 6 bases, V lost 1 base, and 3 bases had no gene match. Per germline, CDR1 LGHNA and CDR2 YSLEER. This CDR3 region has 14 residues. The CDR3 loop is CASSQATSADTQYF. DNA for the CDR3: TGCGCCAGCAGCCAAGCGACTAGCGCCGATACGCAGTATTTT.

In this sample, this clone turned up many times. The chain has TRBV7-2 and TRBJ2-7, with a weak D call TRBD2 (5 bases). Germline-derived CDR1 and CDR2 are SGHTA and FQGNSA. Trimming stripped 5 bases from V and 7 bases from J, with 21 bases between. The CDR3 spans 15 residues. Written as DNA, the CDR3 is TGTGCCAGCAGCCAAAGAATAGCCTCGGGAACAGAGCAGTACTTC. Translating gives CASSQRIASGTEQYF.

This clone has at least ten counts. V is TRBV5-6 and J is TRBJ1-1; possibly TRBD1 for D (5 bases). Germline loops: CDR1 SGHDT, CDR2 YYEEEE. V lost 0 bases and J lost 1, with 10 bases in between. This CDR3 is 15 amino acids long. CDR3: CASSLVGPQNTEAFF. The CDR3 DNA follows: TGTGCCAGCAGCTTGGTGGGGCCCCAGAACACTGAAGCTTTCTTT.

This clone has a count of ten or more. V and J are TRBV7-2 and TRBJ2-2; 7 nucleotides line up with TRBD2. The trim removed 4 bases at V and 1 base at J, leaving 12 bases unmatched. Germline lookup yields CDR1 SGHTA and CDR2 FQGNSA. The CDR3 is 18 residues long. The CDR3 DNA follows: TGTGCCAGCAGCTCTAGTAGGACGTGGGGGGGGAACACCGGGGAGCTGTTTTTT. This sequence encodes CASSSSRTWGGNTGELFF. The full variable domain, its missing parts supplied by reference TRBV7-2 and TRBJ2-2, is GAGVSQSPSNKVTEKGKDVELRCDPISGHTALYWYRQSLGQGLEFLIYFQGNSAPDKSGLPSDRFSAERTGGSVSTLTIQRTQQEDSAVYLCASSSSRTWGGNTGELFFGEGSRLTVL.

Of note for this clone: A much larger clone lies a single base off, so this may be a read error. This chain connects TRBV7-9 to TRBJ2-2, with a tentative D call TRBD2 (5 bases). Germline CDR1 SEHNR, CDR2 FQNEAQ (reference sequence). CDR3 size: 13 residues. The CDR3 nucleotides are TGTGCCAGCCGCCCCGCAAACACCGGGGAGATGTTTTTT. This encodes CASRPANTGEMFF.

This clone was detected many times. This chain links TRBV6-1 with TRBJ1-3; D not certain. V lost 5 bases, J lost 0 bases, and 5 bases lay in between. The CDR3 consists of 13 residues. Germline V lookup: CDR1 MNHNS, CDR2 SASEGT. CDR3 protein: CASSRDSGNTIYF. The DNA of the CDR3 is TGTGCCAGCAGTCGGGACTCTGGAAACACCATATATTTT.

Ten or more counts support this clone. V usage is TRBV20-1 and J usage is TRBJ2-5, with D uncertain. Trimming stripped 5 bases from V and 2 bases from J, with 9 bases between. Germline loops: CDR1 DFQATT, CDR2 SNEGSKA (reference sequence). This CDR3 has 12 amino acids. The CDR3 loop reads CSAYSLQETQYF. For the CDR3, the DNA is TGCAGTGCTTACAGCTTACAAGAGACCCAGTACTTC.

This clone was observed at least ten times. The chain has TRBV18 and TRBJ2-1; TRBD2 is a possible D gene (5 bases). From germline, CDR1 is KGHSH and CDR2 LQKENI. The V and J ends lost 3 bases and 4 bases respectively, with 16 bases between them. The CDR3 contains 16 residues. CDR3 coding DNA: TGTGCCAGCTCACCCCCTGGAGCGGCAATATACAATGAGCAGTTCTTC. Translation: CASSPPGAAIYNEQFF.

This clone was found many times. The chain has TRBV6-2 or TRBV6-3 and TRBJ1-2; D is possibly TRBD1 (6 bases). The CDR3 extends over 16 amino acids. The V end lost 3 bases, the J end lost 2 bases, and 16 bases lay between the germline ends. Germline V gives CDR1 MNHEY, CDR2 SVGEGT. The CDR3: CASSYSRQELNYGYTF. Here the CDR3 DNA reads TGTGCCAGCAGTTATTCGAGACAGGAATTAAACTATGGCTACACCTTC.

The chain carries TRBV28 and TRBJ2-1; D assignment may be TRBD1 or TRBD2 (5 bases each). Per the germline V gene, CDR1 is MDHEN and CDR2 is SYDVKM. The V end lost 5 bases, the J end lost 2 bases, and 25 bases lay between the germline ends. The CDR3 runs to 19 residues. CDR3 nucleotide sequence: TGTGCCAGCAGTGTACCCCCGGGGCCCGCCCAGGTTGCCTACAATGAGCAGTTCTTC. Amino acids: CASSVPPGPAQVAYNEQFF.

This sequence joins TRBV20-1 and TRBJ1-1; D not resolved. V gave up 1 base and J gave up 1 base, with 13 bases separating them. The CDR3 is made up of 15 amino acids. Per the germline V gene, CDR1 is DFQATT and CDR2 is SNEGSKA (reference sequence). Here the CDR3 DNA reads TGCAGTGCTAGAGTAAAGAGGAGTCCGAACACTGAAGCTTTCTTT. This translates into CSARVKRSPNTEAFF.

This clone was counted ten times or more. This chain connects TRBV20-1 to TRBJ2-3; TRBD1 might be the D (5 bases). Germline V gene lookup returns CDR1 DFQATT and CDR2 SNEGSKA (reference sequence). The ends were cut back, 6 bases at V and 4 bases at J, with 14 bases in the middle. The CDR3 extends over 13 amino acids. The CDR3 here is CSAGDNGADTQYF. In nucleotides, the CDR3 is TGCAGTGCAGGGGATAATGGGGCAGATACGCAGTATTTT.

V gene TRBV29-1 combines with J gene TRBJ2-7, with 8 bases identical to TRBD1. Looked up from germline, CDR1 is SQVTM and CDR2 is ANQGSEA. CDR3 length: 15 amino acids. CDR3 in amino acids: CGALDAGGQEDEQYF. The CDR3 nucleotides read TGCGGCGCGCTAGATGCAGGGGGCCAGGAGGACGAGCAGTACTTC.